These T cell receptor beta chains were read from a single sample in a study of T-cell memory formation after mild COVID-19. MiXCR, run by TCRdb on the 5' RACE reads, gives a single entry per CDR3 protein. The sample carries about 500,000 distinct CDR3 sequences, just over 20% recorded once. The sample consisted of PBMCs or a T cell subset sorted from them (not recorded which). Receptor source: an adult woman who had mild COVID-19 (a few samples of this study predate the infection). Cell type and time point are not known. The CDR3 runs from the conserved cysteine through the conserved F or W. Fields, in order: CDR3 protein, CDR3 DNA, D gene, J gene, V gene, clone size. The D gene is left open where the match is weak. The size entry is marked missing in some rows and otherwise reads once, few, many or a size class.

CASSLKPGVSYNEQFF,TGTGCCAGCAGCTTAAAGCCCGGGGTCTCCTACAATGAGCAGTTCTTC,NA,TRBJ2-1,TRBV7-2,NA
CASRVGASWTSEQFF,TGTGCCAGCAGGGTCGGGGCTTCGTGGACAAGTGAGCAGTTCTTC,NA,TRBJ2-1,TRBV12-3/TRBV12-4,few
CASGSREGASDTQYF,TGTGCTAGTGGTTCCCGGGAGGGGGCTTCAGATACGCAGTATTTT,NA,TRBJ2-3,TRBV12-5,NA
CASSGLPGTEAFF,TGTGCCAGCAGCGGTCTGCCTGGGACTGAAGCTTTCTTT,NA,TRBJ1-1,TRBV7-9,many
CASSHHPGLATTGELFF,TGTGCCAGCAGCCATCACCCGGGACTAGCGACTACCGGGGAGCTGTTTTTT,TRBD2,TRBJ2-2,TRBV14,few
CSAGGTSGRVSSYNEQFF,TGCAGTGCTGGGGGGACTAGCGGGAGGGTAAGCTCCTACAATGAGCAGTTCTTC,TRBD2,TRBJ2-1,TRBV20-1,few
CSARDPLNTGELFF,TGCAGTGCTAGAGATCCCCTTAACACCGGGGAGCTGTTTTTT,NA,TRBJ2-2,TRBV20-1,few
CASSQAWLTGYEQYF,TGCGCCAGCAGCCAAGCGTGGCTGACAGGCTACGAGCAGTACTTC,NA,TRBJ2-7,TRBV4-3,NA
CASHGSGGDNEQFF,TGTGCCAGCCATGGGAGCGGGGGTGACAATGAGCAGTTCTTC,TRBD2,TRBJ2-1,TRBV6-5,NA
CATQPGFGGLTDTQYF,TGTGCCACCCAACCAGGGTTTGGCGGGCTCACAGATACGCAGTATTTT,NA,TRBJ2-3,TRBV10-3,many
CASSFPGSEQYF,TGTGCCAGCAGCTTCCCAGGGAGCGAGCAGTACTTC,NA,TRBJ2-7,TRBV7-2,NA
CSVEDMRRDTEAFF,TGCAGCGTTGAAGATATGCGGCGGGACACTGAAGCTTTCTTT,NA,TRBJ1-1,TRBV29-1,few
CASALGGAEAFF,TGTGCTAGTGCCCTAGGAGGGGCTGAAGCTTTCTTT,NA,TRBJ1-1,TRBV12-5,few
CSVGVGGYEQYF,TGCAGCGTTGGAGTCGGGGGCTACGAGCAGTACTTC,NA,TRBJ2-7,TRBV29-1,few
CANPLSIGGSPLHF,TGTGCCAACCCCCTAAGTATCGGGGGTTCACCCCTCCACTTT,NA,TRBJ1-6,TRBV9,NA
CASSPDGYQETQYF,TGTGCCAGCAGCCCGGACGGGTACCAAGAGACCCAGTACTTC,NA,TRBJ2-5,TRBV7-9,few
CSARDRHLIKQYF,TGCAGTGCTAGGGACAGGCACTTGATCAAGCAGTACTTC,TRBD1,TRBJ2-7,TRBV20-1,few
CASSVVIQRTGELFF,TGTGCCAGCAGCGTAGTCATTCAGAGGACCGGGGAGCTGTTTTTT,NA,TRBJ2-2,TRBV11-2,NA
CASSPGVLWGSETQYF,TGCGCCAGCAGCCCCGGTGTACTTTGGGGATCAGAGACCCAGTACTTC,NA,TRBJ2-5,TRBV5-1,few
CASSSSGGSEQYF,TGTGCCAGCAGCTCATCAGGGGGGTCCGAGCAGTACTTC,NA,TRBJ2-7,TRBV12-3/TRBV12-4,few
CASSKTGGPSDYGYTF,TGTGCCAGCTCTAAGACAGGGGGGCCATCGGACTATGGCTACACCTTC,TRBD1,TRBJ1-2,TRBV18,NA
CASSQVYREWGTEAFF,TGCGCCAGCAGCCAAGTATACAGGGAATGGGGCACTGAAGCTTTCTTT,NA,TRBJ1-1,TRBV4-3,few
CASSFVRFRRTVQETQYF,TGTGCCAGCAGCTTCGTCCGGTTTAGGCGGACAGTTCAAGAGACCCAGTACTTC,NA,TRBJ2-5,TRBV7-8,NA
CASSPDTIDLYGYTF,TGTGCCAGCAGCCCCGACACGATTGACCTCTATGGCTACACCTTC,NA,TRBJ1-2,TRBV7-9,few
CASSVSRQGTNNYEQYF,TGTGCCAGCAGCGTTAGTCGACAGGGGACAAATAACTACGAGCAGTACTTC,TRBD1,TRBJ2-7,TRBV9,few
CASRTQRHPAQYF,TGTGCCAGCAGAACTCAACGGCACCCCGCGCAGTACTTC,NA,TRBJ2-7,TRBV6-2/TRBV6-3,NA
CASSPDGGLAVANQPQHF,TGTGCCAGCAGCCCGGATGGAGGTCTAGCGGTTGCCAATCAGCCCCAGCATTTT,NA,TRBJ1-5,TRBV7-9,many
CASSPDSAYEQYF,TGTGCCAGCAGCCCCGACAGCGCCTACGAGCAGTACTTC,NA,TRBJ2-7,TRBV5-6,few
CASSLRIDTEAFF,TGTGCCAGCAGCTTAAGGATCGACACTGAAGCTTTCTTT,NA,TRBJ1-1,TRBV7-6,many
CSASLRRGGPYNEQFF,TGCAGTGCTAGTCTGCGGCGGGGGGGCCCATACAATGAGCAGTTCTTC,TRBD2,TRBJ2-1,TRBV20-1,NA
CASSLARDRAETQYF,TGCGCCAGCAGCTTGGCCCGGGACAGGGCGGAGACCCAGTACTTC,TRBD1,TRBJ2-5,TRBV5-1,few
CASSSRDIGEAFF,TGTGCCAGCAGCTCTCGGGACATCGGTGAAGCTTTCTTT,NA,TRBJ1-1,TRBV7-2,NA
CASSQGYSYEQYF,TGTGCCAGCTCTCAGGGGTACTCCTACGAGCAGTACTTC,NA,TRBJ2-7,TRBV6-4,NA
CSVSGRGAYGYTF,TGCAGCGTTTCAGGCAGGGGGGCCTATGGCTACACCTTC,TRBD1,TRBJ1-2,TRBV29-1,NA
CASTPSDQFRGEQYF,TGTGCCAGCACGCCCTCGGACCAATTTAGGGGCGAGCAGTACTTC,NA,TRBJ2-7,TRBV28,few
CASSRQGAMDHEQYF,TGTGCCAGCAGCCGACAGGGGGCGATGGATCACGAGCAGTACTTC,TRBD1,TRBJ2-7,TRBV27,few
CASSQFRDRYLQETQYF,TGCGCCAGCAGCCAATTTCGGGACAGGTATCTACAAGAGACCCAGTACTTC,TRBD1,TRBJ2-5,TRBV4-1,NA
CASSLGGQGITNEKLFF,TGTGCCAGCAGCTTAGGGGGACAGGGAATAACTAATGAAAAACTGTTTTTT,TRBD1,TRBJ1-4,TRBV7-2,NA
CASSARQGAAGTEAFF,TGTGCCAGCAGCGCAAGGCAGGGGGCGGCAGGGACTGAAGCTTTCTTT,TRBD1,TRBJ1-1,TRBV7-8,NA
CASRRDLNTGELFF,TGTGCCAGCAGACGCGACCTGAACACCGGGGAGCTGTTTTTT,NA,TRBJ2-2,TRBV28,NA
CASSLYGNNEQFF,TGTGCCAGCAGCTTATACGGTAACAATGAGCAGTTCTTC,NA,TRBJ2-1,TRBV7-7,NA
CSVYTGTVTVYGYTF,TGCAGCGTTTATACCGGGACAGTAACTGTCTATGGCTACACCTTC,TRBD1,TRBJ1-2,TRBV29-1,NA
CASRGREADNEQFF,TGTGCCAGCAGGGGGCGGGAGGCCGACAATGAGCAGTTCTTC,TRBD2,TRBJ2-1,TRBV7-9,NA
CASKGQGSVQETQYF,TGTGCCAGCAAAGGCCAGGGTAGCGTACAAGAGACCCAGTACTTC,NA,TRBJ2-5,TRBV5-4,NA
CATHPLGTTSYNEQFF,TGTGCCACCCACCCACTAGGGACAACCTCCTACAATGAGCAGTTCTTC,NA,TRBJ2-1,TRBV6-2/TRBV6-3,NA
CSARVAGGPRTDTQYF,TGCAGTGCTCGCGTTGCGGGGGGGCCTCGAACAGATACGCAGTATTTT,TRBD2,TRBJ2-3,TRBV20-1,few
CASSLRATNEKLFF,TGTGCCAGCAGTTTAAGAGCAACTAATGAAAAACTGTTTTTT,NA,TRBJ1-4,TRBV12-3/TRBV12-4,few
CSARDIYEQYF,TGCAGCGCCAGGGATATCTACGAGCAGTACTTC,NA,TRBJ2-7,TRBV20-1,NA
CSVEDPEAFF,TGCAGCGTTGAAGACCCTGAAGCTTTCTTT,NA,TRBJ1-1,TRBV29-1,NA
CASIRGGTGELFF,TGTGCCAGCATCAGGGGAGGCACCGGGGAGCTGTTTTTT,NA,TRBJ2-2,TRBV6-1,few
CASARTGGSFGANVLTF,TGTGCCAGCGCAAGGACAGGGGGATCCTTTGGGGCCAACGTCCTGACTTTC,TRBD1,TRBJ2-6,TRBV7-3,NA
CSARGASSGNADTQYF,TGCAGTGCTAGAGGCGCAAGTAGCGGGAACGCAGATACGCAGTATTTT,TRBD2,TRBJ2-3,TRBV20-1,few
CASSYQGRHSYEQYF,TGTGCCAGCAGTTACCAGGGTCGACACTCCTACGAGCAGTACTTC,NA,TRBJ2-7,TRBV6-5,few
CASSHGVVLGETQYF,TGTGCCAGCAGCCATGGGGTTGTGTTAGGGGAGACCCAGTACTTC,NA,TRBJ2-5,TRBV6-2/TRBV6-3,few
CASLQGLQETQYF,TGTGCCAGCCTACAGGGACTCCAAGAGACCCAGTACTTC,NA,TRBJ2-5,TRBV18,NA